Listed here are 26 T cell receptor beta chains from one sample, sequenced in a study of T-cell memory formation after mild COVID-19 (dated by TCRdb to 2020 to 2023). Preparation of the library involved 5' RACE. Sequenced on an Illumina NovaSeq 6000. The public reads were quality trimmed at Q25 with fastp and then assembled into clones with MiXCR by TCRdb, keeping productive beta chains. Rows matching on CDR3 protein sequence are summarized as one entry with the most common DNA and genes. The sample data list 250,000 to 400,000 distinct CDR3 sequences, and around an eighth of these were observed just once. The ten largest clones capture under 25% of the sample. The specimen was PBMCs or a T cell subset sorted from them (not recorded which). The receptors derive from a man in his late teens or twenties who had mild COVID-19 (a few samples of this study predate the infection). The sample titles of this study are shuffled in the database, so cell type and time point are left out; the donor was told from shared clones.

A few counts support this clonotype. This chain uses TRBV6-5 with TRBJ2-7, with TRBD1 identical over 7 bases. The V segment lost 6 bases and the J segment 3 bases; nucleotides outside the gene matches: 8. Germline CDR1 and CDR2: MNHEY and SVGAGI. CDR3 length: 14 residues. CDR3 nucleotide sequence: TGTGCCAGCAGACGCCACGGGACAGACTACGAGCAGTACGTC. It encodes CASRRHGTDYEQYV.

This clonotype has more than one count but fewer than ten. This sequence joins TRBV27 and TRBJ1-1; D gene ambiguous. The CDR3 is made up of 14 amino acids. The V and J ends lost 1 base and 1 base respectively, with 7 bases between them. Per germline, CDR1 MNHEY and CDR2 SMNVEV (reference sequence). The CDR3 DNA follows: TGTGCCAGCAGTTTATTATCGGGGAACACTGAAGCTTTCTTT. Translation: CASSLLSGNTEAFF.

The V and J genes are TRBV7-9 and TRBJ2-7; no clear D. The CDR3 extends over 12 amino acids. Trimming removed 8 bases from V and 4 bases from J, with 12 bases in between. Per germline, CDR1 SEHNR and CDR2 FQNEAQ (reference sequence). CDR3 nucleotides: TGTGCCAGCGGGCGAGACGGATACGAGCAGTACGTC. As protein: CASGRDGYEQYV.

This clonotype was found a few times. The chain recombines TRBV6-1 with TRBJ2-5; D is perhaps TRBD2 (6 bases). Germline values: CDR1 MNHNS, CDR2 SASEGT. This CDR3 has 14 amino acids. Trimming pared 2 bases from V and 4 bases from J, leaving 11 bases between. CDR3 DNA: TGTGCCAGCAGTGAACAGACTAGTGCAGAGACCCAGTACTTC. This gives the protein CASSEQTSAETQYF.

A few counts support this clonotype. The V and J genes are TRBV20-1 and TRBJ2-5, with D possibly TRBD1 on 6 matching bases. The germline V gene has CDR1 DFQATT and CDR2 SNEGSKA (reference sequence). Trimming removed 4 bases at V and 5 bases at J, with 11 bases between. CDR3 length equals 12 residues. The CDR3 bases are TGCAGTGCTACGGACAGTGTGGAGACCCAGTACTTC. It is translated as CSATDSVETQYF.

This clonotype was observed once. V gene TRBV14 combines with J gene TRBJ1-2; D may be TRBD1 (5 bases). CDR1 and CDR2 (germline): SGHDN, FVKESK. Trimming cost V 2 bases and J 1 base, with 8 bases left between them. The CDR3 runs 14 residues. The CDR3 DNA sequence: TGTGCCAGCAGCCAACTGGGGGGTAACTATGGCTACACCTTC. As protein: CASSQLGGNYGYTF.

This clonotype was seen a few times. V is TRBV2 and J is TRBJ2-5; D might be TRBD1 or TRBD2, each matching 5 bases. V was clipped by 6 bases and J by 9 bases, with 20 bases between them. Germline CDR1 is SNHLY and CDR2 is FYNNEI. The CDR3 covers 14 residues. The CDR3: CASRRGPASGAQYF. The CDR3 region has the DNA TGTGCCAGCAGGAGGGGACCGGCGAGTGGGGCCCAGTACTTC.

The chain combines TRBV29-1 with TRBJ2-1; no clear D. The CDR3 length is 14 residues. V was cut by 4 bases and J by 3 bases, with 13 bases left in between. CDR1 and CDR2 (germline): SQVTM, ANQGSEA. CDR3 in DNA: TGCAGCGTTGGTGTGCTGACTCACTACAATGAGCAGTTCTTC. It is translated as CSVGVLTHYNEQFF.

The rearrangement uses TRBV27 and TRBJ2-3, with D unclear. Trimming took 7 bases from V and 1 from J, leaving 9 bases between them. Germline-derived CDR1 and CDR2 are MNHEY and SMNVEV (reference sequence). This CDR3 is built from 13 residues. CDR3 loop: CASTVAGTDTQYF. CDR3 nucleotide sequence: TGTGCCAGCACGGTCGCTGGCACAGATACGCAGTATTTT.

Only a few counts were recorded for this clonotype. This rearrangement joins TRBV2 to TRBJ1-4; 8 bases match TRBD1. The CDR3 consists of 15 residues. V lost 7 bases, J lost 8 bases, and 12 bases stayed unmatched. The V gene's germline CDR1 is SNHLY and CDR2 FYNNEI. CDR3 nucleotides: TGTGCCAGCACCGTCCGGACAGGGAGGCCCGAAAAACTGTTTTTT. Translation gives CASTVRTGRPEKLFF.

The sample holds many counts of this clonotype. The chain employs TRBV6-4 and TRBJ2-3, with 8 positions matching TRBD2. This CDR3 comprises 16 residues. V shed 0 bases and J 0 bases; nucleotides not matched to a gene: 2. Germline loops: CDR1 MRHNA, CDR2 SNTAGT. The CDR3 region has the DNA TGTGCCAGCAGTGACTCGGCTAGCGGGAGCACAGATACGCAGTATTTT. This translates into CASSDSASGSTDTQYF.

This clonotype was recorded a few times. V is TRBV20-1 and J is TRBJ1-3; D is unresolved. The CDR3 contains 14 residues. Germline lookup yields CDR1 DFQATT and CDR2 SNEGSKA (reference sequence). Trimming removed 0 bases at V and 0 bases at J, with 6 bases between. The CDR3: CSARDYSSGNTIYF. CDR3 DNA: TGCAGTGCTAGAGATTACAGCTCTGGAAACACCATATATTTT.

The gene calls are TRBV12-3 or TRBV12-4 and TRBJ2-5; no clear D gene. The CDR3 runs to 15 residues. V gave up 5 bases and J gave up 1 base, with 14 bases separating them. The CDR3: CASSPSLSGQETQYF. CDR3 DNA sequence: TGTGCCAGCAGTCCCTCCCTGTCAGGCCAAGAGACCCAGTACTTC.

This clonotype came up a few times. The V call is TRBV12-3 or TRBV12-4, the J call TRBJ2-6; possible D gene TRBD1, 6 bases. With 5 bases removed from V and 4 bases from J, the gap between germline ends came to 12 bases. This CDR3 is built from 15 residues. The CDR3 DNA reads TGTGCCAGCAGTCGCACAGGGAGAGGGGCCAACGTCCTGACTTTC. It translates to CASSRTGRGANVLTF.

This clonotype was counted between two and nine times. V gene TRBV5-1 combines with J gene TRBJ2-1; no reliable D call. The CDR3 loop spans 15 amino acids. Trimming took 0 bases from V and 6 from J, leaving 13 bases between them. From germline, CDR1 is SGHRS and CDR2 YFSETQ. The DNA of the CDR3 is TGCGCCAGCAGCTTGGCACTGCCTGTCGGCAATGAGCAGTTCTTC. Its translation is CASSLALPVGNEQFF.

This clonotype was detected a few times. The chain couples TRBV5-1 to TRBJ2-1; 11 bases align to TRBD1. The CDR3 totals 15 residues. Trimming took 2 bases from V and 9 from J; bases not matched to a gene: 7. Per the germline V gene, CDR1 is SGHRS and CDR2 is YFSETQ. CDR3 loop: CASSLIGQGASEQFF. DNA of the CDR3: TGCGCCAGCAGCTTAATCGGACAGGGGGCGAGTGAGCAGTTCTTC.

The chain employs TRBV7-2 and TRBJ1-4, with TRBD1 identical over 9 bases. CDR3 length equals 14 residues. Germline-derived CDR1 and CDR2 are SGHTA and FQGNSA. With 4 bases clipped from V and 10 bases from J, the junction kept 7 bases outside the gene matches. As DNA, the CDR3 is TGTGCCAGCAGCTCCGGTGGGACAGGGAGAAAACTGTTTTTT. Translated, it gives CASSSGGTGRKLFF.

This clonotype was observed a handful of times. The chain links TRBV20-1 to TRBJ2-1; 8 bases are a match to TRBD1. The germline V gene has CDR1 DFQATT and CDR2 SNEGSKA (reference sequence). V was pared by 2 bases and J by 2 bases, with 8 bases of the junction left unmatched. This CDR3 contains 16 residues. The DNA for the CDR3 is TGCAGTGCTAGACCCCCCGGGACAGGTGCCTACAATGAGCAGTTCTTC. Protein product: CSARPPGTGAYNEQFF.

A few counts support this clonotype. The rearrangement uses TRBV18 and TRBJ1-2, with D possibly matching TRBD1 (5 bases). Germline assignment: CDR1 KGHSH and CDR2 LQKENI. The V end lost 0 bases, the J end lost 6 bases, and 11 bases lay between the germline ends. This CDR3 is built from 14 residues. The CDR3 loop reads CASSPPIGADGYTF. CDR3 in DNA: TGTGCCAGCTCACCACCGATAGGGGCTGATGGCTACACCTTC.

This clonotype appeared a few times. The chain recombines TRBV27 with TRBJ1-1; D might be TRBD1 (6 bases). Trimming left V 3 bases short and J 5 bases short, with 13 bases between. The germline gives CDR1 MNHEY, CDR2 SMNVEV (reference sequence). This CDR3 has 14 residues. The CDR3: CASSFGGAGTEAFF. In DNA, the CDR3 is TGTGCCAGCAGTTTTGGGGGCGCGGGAACTGAAGCTTTCTTT.

This clonotype showed up just a few times. This chain links TRBV3-1 with TRBJ1-1; D might be TRBD1 (6 bases). The ends were cut back, 4 bases at V and 2 bases at J, with 11 bases in the middle. CDR1 is LGHDT, CDR2 YNNKEL, per germline (reference sequence). The CDR3 spans 14 residues. This CDR3 is CASSRQGSNTEAFF. The CDR3, as DNA: TGTGCCAGCAGCCGCCAGGGGTCTAACACTGAAGCTTTCTTT.

This clonotype was recorded a few times. The chain is built from TRBV6-5 and TRBJ2-3; TRBD2 agrees at 8 bases. The CDR3 is made up of 17 amino acids. Germline lookup yields CDR1 MNHEY and CDR2 SVGAGI. V lost 6 bases and J lost 1; bases outside the gene matches: 12. The CDR3 DNA reads TGTGCCAGCAGACATAGGTTGGGAGCGGGGGGCACAGATACGCAGTATTTT. It yields the protein CASRHRLGAGGTDTQYF.

The genes are TRBV10-2 and TRBJ2-7, with TRBD1 matching over 8 bases. There are 15 residues in the CDR3. V shed 6 bases and J 2 bases; nucleotides not matched to a gene: 9. Germline V CDR1 and CDR2: WSHSY, SAAADI. The CDR3 coding sequence is TGCGCCAGCAGGGAACAGGGGGGACCCACCTACGAGCAGTACTTC. Protein: CASREQGGPTYEQYF.

The chain combines TRBV7-2 with TRBJ2-3; 9 positions agree with TRBD2. Germline CDR1 reads SGHTA; CDR2 reads FQGNSA. V gave up 4 bases and J gave up 5 bases; unmatched junction bases: 10. The CDR3 sequence is 16 residues long. CDR3 protein: CASSSLGAGGKDTQYF. The CDR3, as DNA: TGTGCCAGCAGCTCCCTGGGGGCGGGGGGGAAAGATACGCAGTATTTT. Drawing the rest from reference TRBV7-2 and TRBJ2-3, the complete variable domain is GAGVSQSPSNKVTEKGKDVELRCDPISGHTALYWYRQSLGQGLEFLIYFQGNSAPDKSGLPSDRFSAERTGGSVSTLTIQRTQQEDSAVYLCASSSLGAGGKDTQYFGPGTRLTVL.

The chain carries TRBV7-2 and TRBJ1-1; tentatively, D is TRBD1 (5 bases). Per germline, CDR1 SGHTA and CDR2 FQGNSA. This CDR3 spans 12 amino acids. V was trimmed by 3 bases and J by 6 bases, leaving 8 bases between them. Here the CDR3 reads CASSFRDPEAFF. The CDR3, as DNA: TGTGCCAGCAGCTTCAGGGACCCTGAAGCTTTCTTT.

This clonotype has more than one count but fewer than ten. The rearrangement links TRBV7-3 to TRBJ2-5; D is perhaps TRBD2 (5 bases). The V gene's germline CDR1 is SGHTA and CDR2 FQGTGA. Trimming pared 8 bases from V and 2 bases from J, leaving 15 bases between. This CDR3 has 14 amino acids. CDR3 nucleotides: TGTGCCAGCGCGAGGACTCACGTTCAAGAGACCCAGTACTTC. It yields the protein CASARTHVQETQYF.